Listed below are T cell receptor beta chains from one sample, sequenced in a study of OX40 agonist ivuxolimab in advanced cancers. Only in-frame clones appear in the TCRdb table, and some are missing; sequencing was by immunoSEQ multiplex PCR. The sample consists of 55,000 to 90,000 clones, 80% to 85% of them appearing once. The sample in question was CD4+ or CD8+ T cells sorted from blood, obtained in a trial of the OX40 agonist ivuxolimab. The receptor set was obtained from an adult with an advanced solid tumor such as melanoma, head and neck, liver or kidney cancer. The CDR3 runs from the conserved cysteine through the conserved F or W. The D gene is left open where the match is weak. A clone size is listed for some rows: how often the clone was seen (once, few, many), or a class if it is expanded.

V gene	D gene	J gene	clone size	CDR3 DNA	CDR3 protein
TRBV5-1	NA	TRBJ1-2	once	TGCGCCAGCCGGACGGAGAACTATGGCTACACCTTC	CASRTENYGYTF
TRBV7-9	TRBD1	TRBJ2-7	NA	TGTGCCAGCAGCTACGGACAGGCGTATTACGAGCAGTACTTC	CASSYGQAYYEQYF
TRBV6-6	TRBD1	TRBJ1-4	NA	TGTGCCAGCAGTTACGGACAGGGCCATAATGAAAAACTGTTTTTT	CASSYGQGHNEKLFF
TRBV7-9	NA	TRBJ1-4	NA	TGTGCCAGCAGCTTAAAGGGGATAACTAATGAAAAACTGTTTTTT	CASSLKGITNEKLFF
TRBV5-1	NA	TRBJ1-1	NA	TGCGCCAGCAGCGAACTCCCCACAGGGAGCACTGAAGCTTTCTTT	CASSELPTGSTEAFF
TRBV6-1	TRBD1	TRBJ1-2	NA	TGTGCCAGCAGGGGACAGGGGGGAATAGGCTATGGCTACACCTTC	CASRGQGGIGYGYTF
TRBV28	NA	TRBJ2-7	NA	TGTGCCAGCAGTCTCACCTACGAGCAGTACTTC	CASSLTYEQYF
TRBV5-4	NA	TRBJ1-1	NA	TGTGCCAGCAGCTTGGCTCGCGGGTACGGGGCAAGTGAAGCTTTCTTT	CASSLARGYGASEAFF
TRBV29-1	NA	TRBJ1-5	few	TGCAGCGTTGCCTGGGAAAGCAATCAGCCCCAGCATTTT	CSVAWESNQPQHF
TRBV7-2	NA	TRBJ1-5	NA	TGTGCCAGCAGCTTAGACGGGGGAGGAGGCCAGCCCCAGCATTTT	CASSLDGGGGQPQHF
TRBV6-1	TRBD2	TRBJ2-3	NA	TGTGCCAGCAGGGGGCGGGGGACCCGCACAGATACGCAGTATTTT	CASRGRGTRTDTQYF
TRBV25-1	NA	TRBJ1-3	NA	TGTGCCAGCGCGCCGTCAATCTCTGGAAACACCATATATTTT	CASAPSISGNTIYF
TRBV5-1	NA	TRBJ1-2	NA	TGCGCCAGCAGCTTGGCTTGGGAGGCGGAAGGCTACACCTTC	CASSLAWEAEGYTF
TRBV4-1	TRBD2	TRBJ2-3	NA	TGCGCCAGCAGCCGTGGGACTAGCGGGGGGGCTAGCACAGATACGCAGTATTTT	CASSRGTSGGASTDTQYF
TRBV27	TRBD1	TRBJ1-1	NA	TGTGCCAGCGGACGGTATGGTACAGGGGGAGGGATGAACACTGAAGCTTTCTTT	CASGRYGTGGGMNTEAFF
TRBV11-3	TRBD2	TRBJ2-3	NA	TGTGCCAGCAGCCTAACTAGCGGTGCTAGCACAGATACGCAGTATTTT	CASSLTSGASTDTQYF
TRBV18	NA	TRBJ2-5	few	TGTGCCAGCTCACCACTGGTCTCAGAGACCCAGTACTTC	CASSPLVSETQYF
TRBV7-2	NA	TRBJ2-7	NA	TGTGCCAGCAGCTTACAGAAGGGCTACGAGCAGTACTTC	CASSLQKGYEQYF
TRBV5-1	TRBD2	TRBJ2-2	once	TGCGCCAGCAGCTTTAGCGGGCCCAACACCGGGGAGCTGTTTTTT	CASSFSGPNTGELFF
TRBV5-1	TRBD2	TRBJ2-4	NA	TGCGCCAGCAGCTCACTAGCGGGGGGGCTAGCCAAAAACATTCAGTACTTC	CASSSLAGGLAKNIQYF
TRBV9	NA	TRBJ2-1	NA	TGTGCCAGCAGCGTAGAAGGGCTTAGCTCCTACAATGAGCAGTTCTTC	CASSVEGLSSYNEQFF
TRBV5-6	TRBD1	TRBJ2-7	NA	TGTGCCAGCAGCTTGGGAGGGACAGGGATGTACTTC	CASSLGGTGMYF
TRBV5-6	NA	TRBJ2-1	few	TGTGCCAGCAGCTTGGTAGGTCAAGCCAATGAGCAGTTCTTC	CASSLVGQANEQFF
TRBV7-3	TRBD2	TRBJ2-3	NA	TGTGCCAGCAGCTTAGGGGCTAGCGGACCAACAGATACGCAGTATTTT	CASSLGASGPTDTQYF
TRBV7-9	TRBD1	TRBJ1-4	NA	TGTGCCAGCAGTCATCAACAGGGGGGGCTGTTTTTT	CASSHQQGGLFF
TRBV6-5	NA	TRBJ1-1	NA	TGTGCCGGCAGTTACTCCCGGGGCGGGGGACTGACTGAAGCTTTCTTT	CAGSYSRGGGLTEAFF
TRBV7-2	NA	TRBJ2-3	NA	TGTGCCAGCAGCTTTATGGTTGGGGGGAGTTCTCTAACAGATACGCAGTATTTT	CASSFMVGGSSLTDTQYF
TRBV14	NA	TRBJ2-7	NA	TGTGCCAGCAGCCCCTTGGGGATGAGGGGCGCGTACGAGCAGTACTTC	CASSPLGMRGAYEQYF
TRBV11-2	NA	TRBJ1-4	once	TGTGCCAGCAGCTTAGGGGGGCAGAAACTGTTTTTT	CASSLGGQKLFF
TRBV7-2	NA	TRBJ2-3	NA	TGTGCCAGCAGCTTAGTTCGGGGCGGGTTCACAGATACGCAGTATTTT	CASSLVRGGFTDTQYF
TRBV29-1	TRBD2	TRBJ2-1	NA	TGCAGCGTTGAAGTTGGTATGGGGACTAGCGGCTACAATGAGCAGTTCTTC	CSVEVGMGTSGYNEQFF